These 30 T cell receptor beta chains originate from one sample sequenced in a study of blood T cell repertoires in COVID-19. Assay: immunoSEQ multiplex PCR; the TCRdb copy retains only in-frame clones and omits some. This table has around 180,000 clones, 84% appearing once. Sequencing input: PBMCs or T cells enriched from blood (not recorded which). Source of these receptors: a man aged 50 to 60 who had recovered from COVID-19.

This clone has a single count. The rearrangement joins TRBV7-2 to TRBJ1-4; 7 bases line up with TRBD1. Germline values: CDR1 SGHTA, CDR2 FQGNSA. The CDR3 totals 15 residues. V trimming: 1 base; J trimming: 3 bases; junction bases outside the gene matches: 2. The CDR3 DNA reads as TGTGCCAGCAGCTTAGTGGGACAGTCTAATGAAAAACTGTTTTTT. Translating gives CASSLVGQSNEKLFF.

The CDR3 is CASSVQRSGGESTDTQYF. CDR3 coding DNA: TGTGCCAGCAGCGTGCAGAGGAGCGGGGGAGAAAGCACAGATACGCAGTATTTT. The rearrangement joins TRBV9 to TRBJ2-3, with TRBD2 matching over 8 bases. Germline V gene lookup returns CDR1 SGDLS and CDR2 YYNGEE. This CDR3 has 18 residues. J lost 0 bases, V lost 2 bases, and 11 bases had no gene match.

The chain is built from TRBV7-2 and TRBJ2-5; TRBD2 aligns across 11 bases. The CDR3 is 15 amino acids. Germline values: CDR1 SGHTA, CDR2 FQGNSA. With V trimmed by 5 bases and J by 2 bases, 4 bases remained unmatched. The CDR3 DNA sequence: TGTGCCAGCAGCCTGATAGCGGGGGGGCAAGAGACCCAGTACTTC. This codes for CASSLIAGGQETQYF.

In DNA form, the CDR3 reads TGCGCCGTCATCATTCCCCGGGACAGTGGAAACACCATATATTTT. It yields the protein CAVIIPRDSGNTIYF. The rearrangement joins TRBV10-1 to TRBJ1-3, with 7 bases fitting TRBD1. The CDR3 has 15 amino acids. Germline-derived CDR1 and CDR2 are WNHNN and SYGVQD (reference sequence). J lost 3 bases, V lost 11 bases, and 13 bases had no gene match.

The chain combines TRBV2 with TRBJ1-5; 8 nucleotides agree with TRBD1. The CDR3 has 14 amino acids. Germline V lookup: CDR1 SNHLY, CDR2 FYNNEI. Trimming removed 2 bases from V and 6 bases from J; junction bases left unmatched: 3. CDR3 amino acids: CASSEPQGAQPQHF. Here the CDR3 DNA reads TGTGCCAGCAGTGAACCCCAGGGGGCTCAGCCCCAGCATTTT.

This clone was counted a single time. The rearrangement links TRBV11-2 to TRBJ2-1; 9 bases align to TRBD2. The length of the CDR3 is 16 residues. After removal of 4 bases from V and 3 bases from J, the junction contained 7 bases not matched to a gene. The V gene's germline CDR1 is SGHAT and CDR2 FQNNGV. Here the CDR3 DNA reads TGTGCCAGCAGCTCGCAAGCGGGAGGACGCTACAATGAGCAGTTCTTC. This translates into CASSSQAGGRYNEQFF.

The CDR3 spells CASRPTGGEVETQYF. CDR3 nucleotide sequence: TGTGCCAGCAGACCGACAGGGGGGGAGGTAGAGACCCAGTACTTC. The rearrangement uses TRBV25-1 and TRBJ2-5, with TRBD1 matching over 9 bases. The CDR3 spans 15 residues. CDR1 is MGHDK and CDR2 is SYGVNS in the germline V gene. V lost 6 bases, J lost 4 bases, and 9 bases stayed unmatched.

This clone was observed a handful of times. CDR3 loop: CASSVSLQRDTEAFF. In DNA form, the CDR3 reads TGTGCCAGCAGCGTTAGCCTCCAGAGGGACACTGAAGCTTTCTTT. The chain links TRBV9 to TRBJ1-1; D gene unclear. This CDR3 has 15 amino acids. Trimming took 2 bases from V and 3 from J, leaving 14 bases between them. Germline-derived CDR1 and CDR2 are SGDLS and YYNGEE.

The chain is built from TRBV3-1 (or the pseudogene TRBV3-2) and TRBJ2-1; D is ambiguous. CDR3 length equals 15 residues. V was clipped by 4 bases and J by 4 bases, with 14 bases between them. In germline, CDR1 is LGHDT, CDR2 YNNKEL (reference sequence). The CDR3 loop reads CASSPFTAIYNEQFF. CDR3 DNA: TGTGCCAGCAGCCCGTTCACAGCCATATACAATGAGCAGTTCTTC.

The CDR3 loop is CASSPGSQETQYF. The CDR3 DNA reads as TGTGCCAGCAGCCCGGGATCCCAAGAGACCCAGTACTTC. The genes are TRBV7-2 and TRBJ2-5; tentative D call: TRBD2 (5 bases). CDR1 and CDR2 from the germline V gene are SGHTA and FQGNSA. The V end lost 5 bases, the J end lost 1 base, and 8 bases lay between the germline ends. There are 13 residues in the CDR3.

The DNA of the CDR3 is TGTGCCAGCACCTCCCCGGGACTCGAAGCTTTCTTT. Its translation is CASTSPGLEAFF. The chain recombines TRBV6-5 with TRBJ1-1; possible D gene TRBD1, 5 bases. The CDR3 totals 12 residues. Looked up from germline, CDR1 is MNHEY and CDR2 is SVGAGI. V lost 7 bases and J lost 8, with 14 bases in between.

The V call is TRBV3-1 (or the pseudogene TRBV3-2), the J call TRBJ1-1; no firm D call. The length of the CDR3 is 21 residues. CDR1 LGHDT and CDR2 YNNKEL come from the germline V gene (reference sequence). V lost 0 bases and J 1 base, leaving 27 bases between the germline ends. CDR3 sequence: CASSQESGVFRKAPGNTEAFF. The CDR3 bases are TGTGCCAGCAGCCAAGAGAGTGGTGTATTTAGAAAGGCGCCAGGGAACACTGAAGCTTTCTTT.

The chain employs TRBV7-3 and TRBJ2-1; 15 nucleotides agree with TRBD2. Germline CDR1 reads SGHTA; CDR2 reads FQGTGA. The ends lost 4 bases at V and 10 bases at J; junction bases unmatched: 14. The CDR3 loop spans 18 amino acids. CDR3 in amino acids: CASSSRPRTSGGAGEQFF. In nucleotides, the CDR3 is TGTGCCAGCAGCTCTCGACCTAGGACTAGCGGGGGGGCCGGCGAGCAGTTCTTC.

J is TRBJ1-5 and V is TRBV20-1, with TRBD1 matching over 7 bases. The V segment lost 3 bases and the J segment 2 bases; nucleotides outside the gene matches: 4. CDR3 length: 14 amino acids. Germline V CDR1 and CDR2: DFQATT, SNEGSKA (reference sequence). The CDR3 sequence is CSASRGGGNQPQHF. The CDR3 DNA reads as TGCAGTGCTAGTAGAGGGGGCGGCAATCAGCCCCAGCATTTT.

This chain connects TRBV18 to TRBJ1-4, with D possibly being TRBD1 (5 bases). Trimming shortened V by 2 bases and J by 4 bases, and 8 bases separated the two germline ends. Germline V gives CDR1 KGHSH, CDR2 LQKENI. This CDR3 has 14 amino acids. The CDR3 sequence is CASSPSQGNEKLFF. The CDR3 nucleotides read TGTGCCAGCTCACCAAGCCAGGGTAATGAAAAACTGTTTTTT.

CDR3 DNA sequence: TGTGCCACCAGCAGGGAGGGACAGTTGAAGAACACTGAAGCTTTCTTT. Amino acids: CATSREGQLKNTEAFF. This rearrangement joins TRBV15 to TRBJ1-1; 7 nucleotides align to TRBD1. CDR1 LNHNV and CDR2 YYDKDF come from the germline V gene (reference sequence). Losses at the gene ends were 3 bases for V and 1 base for J; bases not matched to a gene: 8. This CDR3 region has 16 residues.

V and J are TRBV28 and TRBJ1-2, with 10 bases aligning to TRBD1. With V trimmed by 5 bases and J by 5 bases, 5 bases remained unmatched. Germline V CDR1 and CDR2: MDHEN, SYDVKM. The CDR3 has 14 residues. In nucleotides, the CDR3 is TGTGCCAGCAGTGACAGGGGGCGCCGGTATGGCTACACCTTC. Amino acids: CASSDRGRRYGYTF.

CDR3 loop: CASSQQGGTGELFF. The CDR3 DNA follows: TGTGCCAGTAGTCAGCAGGGAGGCACCGGGGAGCTGTTTTTT. The chain uses TRBV19 and TRBJ2-2; the D gene is possibly TRBD2 (6 bases). Trimming removed 5 bases from V and 4 bases from J, with 11 bases in between. The germline CDR1 and CDR2 sequences are LNHDA and SQIVND (reference sequence). The length of the CDR3 is 14 residues. Using reference TRBV19 and TRBJ2-2 for the parts outside the CDR3, the full variable domain is DGGITQSPKYLFRKEGQNVTLSCEQNLNHDAMYWYRQDPGQGLRLIYYSQIVNDFQKGDIAEGYSVSREKKESFPLTVTSAQKNPTAFYLCASSQQGGTGELFFGEGSRLTVL.

The genes are TRBV6-5 and TRBJ1-1; 9 positions agree with TRBD1. Trimming at V came to 3 bases and at J to 6 bases, leaving 8 bases not matched to a gene. The germline CDR1 and CDR2 sequences are MNHEY and SVGAGI. There are 15 residues in the CDR3. The CDR3 loop reads CASSYRGQGTAEAFF. The CDR3 region has the DNA TGTGCCAGCAGTTATCGCGGACAGGGGACGGCTGAAGCTTTCTTT.

This clone has just a few counts. This chain uses TRBV29-1 with TRBJ2-3; 10 bases are a match to TRBD2. Germline V gives CDR1 SQVTM, CDR2 ANQGSEA. This CDR3 is 16 amino acids long. Unmatched junction bases numbered 12, after V lost 7 bases and J lost 2 bases. CDR3 sequence reads: CSARDGGTSATDTQYF. CDR3 nucleotides: TGCAGCGCACGGGACGGTGGGACTAGCGCCACAGATACGCAGTATTTT.

This clone was observed a handful of times. CDR3 protein: CASSLWQGDTQYF. CDR3 coding DNA: TGTGCCAGCAGCCTCTGGCAGGGGGATACGCAGTATTTT. This sequence joins TRBV7-3 and TRBJ2-3; a possible D gene is TRBD1 (6 bases). Germline CDR1 and CDR2: SGHTA and FQGTGA. There are 13 residues in the CDR3. V gave up 5 bases and J gave up 6 bases, with 12 bases separating them. Using reference TRBV7-3 and TRBJ2-3 for the parts outside the CDR3, the full variable domain is GAGVSQTPSNKVTEKGKYVELRCDPISGHTALYWYRQSLGQGPEFLIYFQGTGAADDSGLPNDRFFAVRPEGSVSTLKIQRTERGDSAVYLCASSLWQGDTQYFGPGTRLTVL.

This clone appeared once. This sequence joins TRBV6-1 and TRBJ1-5, with unresolved D. In germline, CDR1 is MNHNS, CDR2 SASEGT. CDR3 length: 13 amino acids. V dropped 1 base and J dropped 8 bases, with 9 bases sitting between them. Here the CDR3 reads CASSEGPTKPQHF. Written as DNA, the CDR3 is TGTGCCAGCAGTGAAGGCCCCACAAAGCCCCAGCATTTT.

The chain combines TRBV6-5 with TRBJ2-7; D is unresolved. This CDR3 spans 15 amino acids. Trimming took off 3 bases at V and 2 bases at J, with 14 bases between the two ends. The germline gives CDR1 MNHEY, CDR2 SVGAGI. The CDR3 DNA reads TGTGCCAGCAGTTATTCCCAGGCCGCTACCTACGAGCAGTACTTC. This translates into CASSYSQAATYEQYF.

V is TRBV5-4 and J is TRBJ2-7; D may be TRBD2 (5 bases). CDR1 and CDR2 from the germline V gene are SGHNT and YYREEE (reference sequence). The CDR3 contains 15 residues. Trimming cost V 0 bases and J 0 bases, with 10 bases left between them. The CDR3 here is CASSLDPGNSYEQYF. Written as DNA, the CDR3 is TGTGCCAGCAGCTTGGACCCGGGGAACTCCTACGAGCAGTACTTC.

This chain links TRBV7-2 with TRBJ2-7; D uncertain. Germline CDR1 SGHTA, CDR2 FQGNSA. Trimming took 5 bases from V and 6 from J, leaving 20 bases between them. The CDR3 length is 15 residues. The CDR3 loop is CASSPRMASASEQYF. In DNA form, the CDR3 reads TGTGCCAGCAGCCCCCGTATGGCGAGCGCATCCGAGCAGTACTTC.

This clone occurred a few times. The V call is TRBV7-6, the J call TRBJ1-2, with TRBD1 as a possible D gene (5 bases). Germline CDR1 SGHVS, CDR2 FNYEAQ. V was cut by 0 bases and J by 2 bases, with 13 bases left in between. The CDR3 spans 16 residues. The DNA for the CDR3 is TGTGCCAGCAGCTTAGCGGCCGGGACTCCCAACTATGGCTACACCTTC. Its protein is CASSLAAGTPNYGYTF. Together with reference TRBV7-6 and TRBJ1-2, the CDR3 gives the full variable domain: GAGVSQSPRYKVTKRGQDVALRCDPISGHVSLYWYRQALGQGPEFLTYFNYEAQQDKSGLPNDRFSAERPEGSISTLTIQRTEQRDSAMYRCASSLAAGTPNYGYTFGSGTRLTVV.

The gene calls are TRBV6-5 and TRBJ2-2; a possible D gene is TRBD1 (6 bases). V was clipped by 5 bases and J by 6 bases, with 10 bases between them. Per germline, CDR1 MNHEY and CDR2 SVGAGI. CDR3 length: 13 residues. The CDR3 sequence is CASSIQGSGELFF. In nucleotides, the CDR3 is TGTGCCAGCAGTATACAGGGATCCGGGGAGCTGTTTTTT.

V usage is TRBV7-9 and J usage is TRBJ2-1, with D perhaps matching TRBD1 (6 bases). The CDR3 consists of 12 residues. The germline V gene encodes CDR1 SEHNR and CDR2 FQNEAQ (reference sequence). The germline V and J ends were trimmed by 6 bases and 4 bases, with 7 bases remaining between them. The CDR3 sequence is CASRRGYNEQFF. CDR3 in DNA: TGTGCCAGCAGGAGGGGGTACAATGAGCAGTTCTTC.

This sequence joins TRBV29-1 and TRBJ2-7; 8 positions agree with TRBD1. The CDR3 has 14 residues. The junction had 5 bases not matched to a gene; V was cut back by 1 base and J by 3 bases. CDR1 is SQVTM and CDR2 is ANQGSEA in the germline V gene. CDR3 region: CSVEVGQEDYEQYF. CDR3 bases: TGCAGCGTTGAAGTGGGACAGGAGGACTACGAGCAGTACTTC.

J is TRBJ1-5 and V is TRBV29-1, with 8 bases identical to TRBD1. The V gene's germline CDR1 is SQVTM and CDR2 ANQGSEA. V lost 4 bases, J lost 4 bases, and 9 bases stayed unmatched. CDR3 length: 15 amino acids. CDR3 amino acids: CSVASGTGRNQPQHF. In DNA form, the CDR3 reads TGCAGCGTTGCTTCCGGGACAGGTAGGAATCAGCCCCAGCATTTT.